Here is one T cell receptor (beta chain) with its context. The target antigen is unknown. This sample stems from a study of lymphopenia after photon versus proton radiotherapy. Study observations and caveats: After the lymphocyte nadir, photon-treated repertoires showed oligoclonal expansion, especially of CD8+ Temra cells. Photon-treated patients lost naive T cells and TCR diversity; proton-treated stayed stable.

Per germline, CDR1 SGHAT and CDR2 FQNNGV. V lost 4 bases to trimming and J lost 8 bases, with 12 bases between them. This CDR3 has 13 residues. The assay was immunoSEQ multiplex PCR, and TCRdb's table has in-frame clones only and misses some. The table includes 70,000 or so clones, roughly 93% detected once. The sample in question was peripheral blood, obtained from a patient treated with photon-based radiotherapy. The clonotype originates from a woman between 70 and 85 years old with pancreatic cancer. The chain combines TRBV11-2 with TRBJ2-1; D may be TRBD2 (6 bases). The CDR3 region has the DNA TGTGCCAGCAGCTCCATAAGGAGGGATGAGCAGTTCTTC. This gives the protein CASSSIRRDEQFF.